These 16 T cell receptor beta chains were all obtained from the same sample, sequenced in a study of neurological immune-mediated disorders. TCRdb reprocessed the 5' RACE reads with MiXCR, giving one entry per CDR3 protein. The data contain approximately 77,000 distinct CDR3 sequences, roughly 9.9% of them singletons. Sequencing was carried out using PBMCs. These TCRs come from a man between 45 and 60 years old in good health.

This clonotype was observed at least ten times. This chain uses TRBV6-5 with TRBJ2-3; D tentatively reads TRBD1 or TRBD2 (6 bases each). Germline V lookup: CDR1 MNHEY, CDR2 SVGAGI. Between the trimmed V and J ends, which lost 7 bases and 5 bases, there was a span of 16 bases. The CDR3 contains 14 residues. CDR3 protein: CASTSGRGGDTQYF. The CDR3 DNA reads as TGTGCCAGCACCTCCGGCAGGGGAGGAGATACGCAGTATTTT.

This clonotype was observed many times. The chain carries TRBV7-2 and TRBJ1-6, with 8 bases matching TRBD1. The CDR3 sequence is 15 residues long. Unmatched junction bases numbered 10, after V lost 5 bases and J lost 10 bases. Germline assignment: CDR1 SGHTA and CDR2 FQGNSA. CDR3 in amino acids: CASSPKQGGTSPLHF. DNA for the CDR3: TGTGCCAGCAGCCCAAAACAGGGGGGAACCTCACCCCTCCACTTT.

This clonotype was detected ten times or more. This chain uses TRBV7-3 with TRBJ2-3, with 12 bases lining up with TRBD1. V trimming: 5 bases; J trimming: 2 bases; junction bases outside the gene matches: 8. The germline V gene encodes CDR1 SGHTA and CDR2 FQGTGA. This CDR3 has 17 residues. CDR3 sequence reads: CASSTHGTGGPTDTQYF. The CDR3 region has the DNA TGTGCCAGCAGCACCCACGGGACAGGGGGCCCCACAGATACGCAGTATTTT.

This clonotype was found many times. An end of the junction does not agree with germline; a read error may underlie this. The chain has TRBV7-2 and TRBJ2-2; D tentatively fits TRBD1 or TRBD2 (5 bases each). Germline CDR1 and CDR2: SGHTA and FQGNSA. The CDR3 has 13 amino acids. The CDR3 loop reads CASSYTGTVELFF. In DNA form, the CDR3 reads TGTGCCAGCAGCTATACTGGGACCGTGGAGCTGTTTTTT. The whole variable domain, filled in from reference TRBV7-2 and TRBJ2-2, reads GAGVSQSPSNKVTEKGKDVELRCDPISGHTALYWYRQSLGQGLEFLIYFQGNSAPDKSGLPSDRFSAERTGGSVSTLTIQRTQQEDSAVYLCASSYTGTVELFFGEGSRLTVL.

This clonotype was seen ten or more times. The chain employs TRBV20-1 and TRBJ2-2; the match to TRBD1 covers 10 bases. The V gene's germline CDR1 is DFQATT and CDR2 SNEGSKA (reference sequence). The CDR3 totals 14 residues. V was pared by 5 bases and J by 7 bases, with 7 bases of the junction left unmatched. CDR3 nucleotides: TGCAGTGCTCTCGACAGGGGGCAGGTCGGGGAGCTGTTTTTT. The encoded protein is CSALDRGQVGELFF.

This clonotype was seen just once. One end of the junction is discordant with germline, which a read error may explain. The rearrangement joins TRBV29-1 to TRBJ2-4; weak D call: TRBD2 (5 bases). CDR3 size: 15 residues. Germline CDR1 reads SQVTM; CDR2 reads ANQGSEA. CDR3 sequence (DNA): TGCGGCGTTGAAGAGGGTGCGCGGTCACTAAACATTCAGTACTTC. It specifies CGVEEGARSLNIQYF.

The chain has TRBV6-2 or TRBV6-3 and TRBJ1-5; D remains unclear. CDR1 is MNHEY, CDR2 SVGEGT, per germline. Trimming cost V 6 bases and J 0 bases, with 9 bases left between them. The CDR3 is made up of 14 amino acids. CDR3 region: CASRWTASNQPQHF. The CDR3 DNA follows: TGTGCCAGCAGATGGACGGCTAGCAATCAGCCCCAGCATTTT.

At least ten counts were recorded for this clonotype. This sequence joins TRBV5-1 and TRBJ2-5; D possibly corresponds to TRBD1 (5 bases). Germline assignment: CDR1 SGHRS and CDR2 YFSETQ. This CDR3 region has 13 residues. The germline V and J ends were trimmed by 5 bases and 5 bases, with 13 bases remaining between them. CDR3 sequence reads: CASSPLGRETQYF. CDR3 nucleotide sequence: TGCGCCAGCAGTCCCTTGGGGCGGGAGACCCAGTACTTC.

This clonotype was counted at least ten times. The gene calls are TRBV3-1 and TRBJ2-5; D is perhaps TRBD2 (6 bases). The germline CDR1 and CDR2 sequences are LGHDT and YNNKEL (reference sequence). Trimming took 2 bases from V and 5 from J, leaving 15 bases between them. The CDR3 covers 15 residues. The CDR3: CASSQMGLPDETQYF. CDR3 DNA sequence: TGTGCCAGCAGCCAAATGGGACTTCCTGATGAGACCCAGTACTTC.

This clonotype was seen at least ten times. J is TRBJ1-1 and V is TRBV10-3, with 9 bases fitting TRBD1. Germline assignment: CDR1 ENHRY and CDR2 SYGVKD. There are 18 residues in the CDR3. Trimming took 3 bases from V and 0 from J; bases not matched to a gene: 11. The CDR3 region has the DNA TGTGCCATCAGTGACCCTTGGAGGACAGGGGACATGAACACTGAAGCTTTCTTT. Its translation is CAISDPWRTGDMNTEAFF.

This clonotype showed up many times. The chain combines TRBV9 with TRBJ2-5; D uncertain. Trimming stripped 4 bases from V and 3 bases from J, with 13 bases between. The CDR3 runs 14 residues. Germline CDR1 is SGDLS and CDR2 is YYNGEE. The CDR3 is CASSPRVGEETQYF. The CDR3 DNA reads as TGTGCCAGCAGCCCCCGAGTCGGAGAAGAGACCCAGTACTTC.

Many counts were recorded for this clonotype. At one end the junction does not follow the germline gene, possibly because of a read error. The chain recombines TRBV15 with TRBJ2-5, with D perhaps being TRBD1 or TRBD2 (6 bases each). Per the germline V gene, CDR1 is LNHNV and CDR2 is YYDKDF (reference sequence). This CDR3 contains 15 residues. DNA of the CDR3: TGTGCCACCAGCCGAGAGGGGGGCACGCAAGAGACCCAGTACTTC. Translation: CATSREGGTQETQYF. The variable domain in full, with the rest retrieved from reference TRBV15 and TRBJ2-5, is DAMVIQNPRYQVTQFGKPVTLSCSQTLNHNVMYWYQQKSSQAPKLLFHYYDKDFNNEADTPDNFQSRRPNTSFCFLDIRSPGLGDTAMYLCATSREGGTQETQYFGPGTRLLVL.

This clonotype was picked up many times. This sequence joins TRBV28 and TRBJ1-2; D unresolved. Trimming stripped 5 bases from V and 3 bases from J, with 16 bases between. This CDR3 is 15 amino acids long. Germline V gives CDR1 MDHEN, CDR2 SYDVKM. The DNA for the CDR3 is TGTGCCAGCAGTCCGCTGGTGAAGGAGGACTATGGCTACACCTTC. The encoded protein is CASSPLVKEDYGYTF.

This clonotype was seen at least ten times. This chain links TRBV5-1 with TRBJ2-5; D unclear. Germline CDR1 SGHRS, CDR2 YFSETQ. V was pared by 7 bases and J by 5 bases, with 12 bases between. This CDR3 region has 12 residues. The CDR3 bases are TGCGCCAGCGGGCCCCGTGGGGAGACCCAGTACTTC. Protein product: CASGPRGETQYF.

This clonotype was seen many times. V gene TRBV29-1 combines with J gene TRBJ1-1; weak D call: TRBD1 (5 bases). The V and J ends lost 4 bases and 1 base respectively, with 10 bases between them. The CDR3 sequence is 13 residues long. CDR1 and CDR2 from the germline V gene are SQVTM and ANQGSEA. The CDR3 loop reads CSVAARGNTEAFF. As DNA, the CDR3 is TGCAGCGTTGCAGCAAGGGGGAACACTGAAGCTTTCTTT.

In its sample, this clonotype was seen a few times. For the CDR3, the DNA is TGTGCCAGCTCACCAGATCTGGACTCCGTCTTAGGGGGGGGCACAGATACGCAGTATTTT. It codes for CASSPDLDSVLGGGTDTQYF. V is TRBV18 and J is TRBJ2-3, with TRBD2 as a possible D gene (7 bases). Trimming shortened V by 2 bases and J by 1 base, and 25 bases separated the two germline ends. The germline gives CDR1 KGHSH, CDR2 LQKENI. This CDR3 is built from 20 residues.